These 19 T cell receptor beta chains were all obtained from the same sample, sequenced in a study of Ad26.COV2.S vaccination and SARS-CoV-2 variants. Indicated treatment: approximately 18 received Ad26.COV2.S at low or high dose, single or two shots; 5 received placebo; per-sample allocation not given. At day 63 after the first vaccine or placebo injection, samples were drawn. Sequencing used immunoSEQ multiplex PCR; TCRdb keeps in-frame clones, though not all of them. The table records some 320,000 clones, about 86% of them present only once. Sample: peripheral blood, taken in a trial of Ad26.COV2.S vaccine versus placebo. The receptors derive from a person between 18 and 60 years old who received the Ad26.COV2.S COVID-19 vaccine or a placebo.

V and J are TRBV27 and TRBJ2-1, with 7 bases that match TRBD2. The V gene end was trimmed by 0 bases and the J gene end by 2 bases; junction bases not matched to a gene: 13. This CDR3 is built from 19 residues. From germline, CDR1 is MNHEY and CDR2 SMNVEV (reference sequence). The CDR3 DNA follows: TGTGCCAGCAGTTTATCGGGAAATCCGGTGCTAGCGGCCTACAATGAGCAGTTCTTC. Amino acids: CASSLSGNPVLAAYNEQFF.

DNA of the CDR3: TGTGCCAGCAGTTACTTAGACAATGAGCAGTTCTTC. Residues: CASSYLDNEQFF. The gene calls are TRBV6-6 and TRBJ2-1; D gene uncertain. This CDR3 has 12 residues. CDR1 is MNHNY and CDR2 is SVGAGI in the germline V gene (reference sequence). V was cut by 1 base and J by 5 bases, with 3 bases left in between.

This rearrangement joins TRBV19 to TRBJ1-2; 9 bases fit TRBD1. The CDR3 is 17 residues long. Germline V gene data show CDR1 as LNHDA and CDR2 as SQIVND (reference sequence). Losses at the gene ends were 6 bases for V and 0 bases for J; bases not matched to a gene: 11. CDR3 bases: TGTGCCAGTAGGCACAGGGGGCGCGGTGACGCTAACTATGGCTACACCTTC. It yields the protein CASRHRGRGDANYGYTF.

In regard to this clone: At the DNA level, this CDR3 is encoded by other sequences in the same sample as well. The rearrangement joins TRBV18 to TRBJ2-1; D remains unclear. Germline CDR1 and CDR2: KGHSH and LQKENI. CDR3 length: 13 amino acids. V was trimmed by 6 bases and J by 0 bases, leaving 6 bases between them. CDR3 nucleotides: TGTGCCAGCTCGCTCAGCTCCTACAATGAGCAGTTCTTC. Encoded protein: CASSLSSYNEQFF.

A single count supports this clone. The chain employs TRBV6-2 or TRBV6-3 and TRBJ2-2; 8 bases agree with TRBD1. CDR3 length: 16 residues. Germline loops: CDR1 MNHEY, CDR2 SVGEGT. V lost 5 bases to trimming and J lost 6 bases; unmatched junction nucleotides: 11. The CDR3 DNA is TGTGCCAGCAGTCAAAGGACAGGGATGGGGCCCGGGGAGCTGTTTTTT. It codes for CASSQRTGMGPGELFF.

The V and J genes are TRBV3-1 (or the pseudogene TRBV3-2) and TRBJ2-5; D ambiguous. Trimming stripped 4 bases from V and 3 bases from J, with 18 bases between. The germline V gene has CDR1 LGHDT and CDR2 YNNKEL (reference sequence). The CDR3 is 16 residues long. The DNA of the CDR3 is TGTGCCAGCAGCCGCCGCTCGCCGGGTCCTGAAGAGACCCAGTACTTC. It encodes CASSRRSPGPEETQYF.

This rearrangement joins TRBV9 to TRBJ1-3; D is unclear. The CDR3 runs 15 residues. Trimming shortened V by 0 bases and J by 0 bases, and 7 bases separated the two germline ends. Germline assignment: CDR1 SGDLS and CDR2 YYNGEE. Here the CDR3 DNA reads TGTGCCAGCAGCGTAGACGCTTACTCTGGAAACACCATATATTTT. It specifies CASSVDAYSGNTIYF.

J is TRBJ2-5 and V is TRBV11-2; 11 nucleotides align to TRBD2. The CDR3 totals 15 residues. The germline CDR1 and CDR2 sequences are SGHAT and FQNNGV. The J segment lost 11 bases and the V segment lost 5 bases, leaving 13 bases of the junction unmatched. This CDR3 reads CASSLLGTSGLVQYF. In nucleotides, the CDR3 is TGTGCCAGCAGCCTCCTCGGGACTAGCGGCTTGGTGCAGTACTTC.

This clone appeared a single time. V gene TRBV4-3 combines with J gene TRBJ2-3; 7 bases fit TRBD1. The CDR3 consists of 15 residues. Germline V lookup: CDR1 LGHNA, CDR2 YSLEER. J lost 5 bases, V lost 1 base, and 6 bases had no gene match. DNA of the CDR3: TGCGCCAGCAGCCAAGGCCGACAGGGTGGAGATACGCAGTATTTT. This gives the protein CASSQGRQGGDTQYF.

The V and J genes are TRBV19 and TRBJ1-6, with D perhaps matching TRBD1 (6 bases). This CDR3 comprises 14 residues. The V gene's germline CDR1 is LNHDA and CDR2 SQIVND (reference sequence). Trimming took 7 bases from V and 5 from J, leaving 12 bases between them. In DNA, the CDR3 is TGTGCCAGTAACCGGAGGGGGAATAATTCACCCCTCCACTTT. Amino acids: CASNRRGNNSPLHF.

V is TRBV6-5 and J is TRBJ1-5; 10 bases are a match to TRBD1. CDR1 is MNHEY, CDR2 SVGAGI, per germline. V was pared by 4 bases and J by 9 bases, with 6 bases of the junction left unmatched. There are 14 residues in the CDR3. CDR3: CASSSGTGEGPQHF. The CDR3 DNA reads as TGTGCCAGCAGTTCCGGGACAGGGGAAGGGCCCCAGCATTTT.

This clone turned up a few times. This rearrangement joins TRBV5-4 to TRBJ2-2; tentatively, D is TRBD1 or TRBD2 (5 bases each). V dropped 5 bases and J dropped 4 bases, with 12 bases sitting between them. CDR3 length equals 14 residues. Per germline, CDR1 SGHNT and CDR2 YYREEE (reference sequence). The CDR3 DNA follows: TGTGCCAGCAGTCAAGGTGGGGGCACCGGGGAGCTGTTTTTT. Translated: CASSQGGGTGELFF. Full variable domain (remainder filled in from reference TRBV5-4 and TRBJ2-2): ETGVTQSPTHLIKTRGQQVTLRCSSQSGHNTVSWYQQALGQGPQFIFQYYREEENGRGNFPPRFSGLQFPNYSSELNVNALELDDSALYLCASSQGGGTGELFFGEGSRLTVL.

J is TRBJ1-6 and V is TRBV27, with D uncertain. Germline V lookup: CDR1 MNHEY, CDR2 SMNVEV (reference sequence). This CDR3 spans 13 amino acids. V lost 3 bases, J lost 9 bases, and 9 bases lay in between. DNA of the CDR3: TGTGCCAGCAGTTTGAGGGAGGGTTCACCCCTCCACTTT. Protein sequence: CASSLREGSPLHF.

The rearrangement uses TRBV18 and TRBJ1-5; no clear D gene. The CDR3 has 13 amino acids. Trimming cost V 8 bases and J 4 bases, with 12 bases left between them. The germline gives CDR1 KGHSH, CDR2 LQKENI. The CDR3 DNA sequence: TGTGCCAGCCGGTCCAGTGGAAATCAGCCCCAGCATTTT. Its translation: CASRSSGNQPQHF.

CDR3 nucleotide sequence: TGTGCCAGCAGGTCGCAGCAAGAGACCCAGTACTTC. Translated, it gives CASRSQQETQYF. The chain recombines TRBV6-5 with TRBJ2-5, with unresolved D. CDR1 is MNHEY and CDR2 is SVGAGI in the germline V gene. V was shortened by 6 bases and J by 2 bases, with 7 bases between the two germline ends. This CDR3 has 12 amino acids.

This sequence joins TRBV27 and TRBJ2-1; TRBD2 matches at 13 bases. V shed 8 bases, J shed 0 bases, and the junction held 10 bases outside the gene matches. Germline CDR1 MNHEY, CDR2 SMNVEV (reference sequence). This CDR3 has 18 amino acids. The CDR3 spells CASSHSGLAGTSYNEQFF. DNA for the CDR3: TGTGCCAGCTCCCACTCGGGACTAGCGGGGACCTCCTACAATGAGCAGTTCTTC.

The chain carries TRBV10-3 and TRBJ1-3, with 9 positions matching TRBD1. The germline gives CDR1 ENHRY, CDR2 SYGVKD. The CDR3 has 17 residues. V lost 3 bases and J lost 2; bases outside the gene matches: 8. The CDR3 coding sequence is TGTGCCATCAGTGAAAGACAGGGGGTTATAGCTGGAAACACCATATATTTT. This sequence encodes CAISERQGVIAGNTIYF.

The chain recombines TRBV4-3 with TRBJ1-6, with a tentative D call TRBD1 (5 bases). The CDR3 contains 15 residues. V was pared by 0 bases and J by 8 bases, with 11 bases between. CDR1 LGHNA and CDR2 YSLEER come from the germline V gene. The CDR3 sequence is CASSQESGSYSPLHF. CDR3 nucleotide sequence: TGCGCCAGCAGCCAAGAGTCAGGGTCCTATTCACCCCTCCACTTT.

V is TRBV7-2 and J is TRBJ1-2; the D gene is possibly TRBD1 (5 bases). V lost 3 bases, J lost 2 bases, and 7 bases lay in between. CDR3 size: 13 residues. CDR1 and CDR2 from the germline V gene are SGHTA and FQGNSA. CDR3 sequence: CASSLDKNYGYTF. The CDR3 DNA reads TGTGCCAGCAGCTTGGACAAGAACTATGGCTACACCTTC. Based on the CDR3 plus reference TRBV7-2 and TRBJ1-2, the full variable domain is GAGVSQSPSNKVTEKGKDVELRCDPISGHTALYWYRQSLGQGLEFLIYFQGNSAPDKSGLPSDRFSAERTGGSVSTLTIQRTQQEDSAVYLCASSLDKNYGYTFGSGTRLTVV.